This T cell receptor (beta chain) was sequenced for a study of cytotoxic CD8 clonotypes in ibrutinib-treated CLL. The wider study: Across samples, productive templates numbered approximately 260,000 and productive rearrangements reached around 98,000 on average. Findings and limits, study-wide: Clonality (at baseline) was higher than in age-matched healthy donors and tracked circulating CD8+ T-cell counts.

The CDR3 loop spans 15 amino acids. V lost 5 bases to trimming and J lost 3 bases; unmatched junction nucleotides: 8. Per the germline V gene, CDR1 is SGHTA and CDR2 is FQGNSA. Profiling relied on immunoSEQ multiplex PCR, and the TCRdb table lists in-frame clones only, not all of them. The data hold 110,000 to 150,000 clones, with about 80% observed a single time. Notes on this clone: Its antigen is unidentified.

Source: PBMCs, taken after 12 months of ibrutinib treatment. V gene TRBV7-2 combines with J gene TRBJ2-7; TRBD1 matches at 9 bases. This sequence originates from a human donor with chronic lymphocytic leukemia. The CDR3 region is CASSQGTGKGYEQYF. CDR3 sequence (DNA): TGTGCCAGCAGCCAGGGGACAGGGAAGGGCTACGAGCAGTACTTC. The entire variable domain, with the rest obtained from reference TRBV7-2 and TRBJ2-7, is as follows: GAGVSQSPSNKVTEKGKDVELRCDPISGHTALYWYRQSLGQGLEFLIYFQGNSAPDKSGLPSDRFSAERTGGSVSTLTIQRTQQEDSAVYLCASSQGTGKGYEQYFGPGTRLTVT.